The count of the clone carrying this T cell receptor (beta chain) is one. The sample comes from a study of blood T cell repertoires in COVID-19. Under the authors' procedure: Quantification of nucleated cells was approximated via reference gene primer amplification. Sequencing used immunoSEQ multiplex PCR; TCRdb keeps in-frame clones, though not all of them. D and trimming were read from the DNA, whereas the V and J calls and clone size are those reported in that table. The table has approximately 220,000 clones, around 86% seen once. This TCR came from a man in his sixties with acute or convalescent COVID-19. Sequenced: peripheral blood.

CDR3 sequence reads: CASGLGTGLAGQQFF. CDR3 DNA sequence: TGTGCTAGTGGTCTTGGGACAGGGCTTGCCGGGCAGCAGTTCTTC. The chain joins TRBV12-5 to TRBJ2-1, with 9 bases aligning to TRBD1. The germline V gene encodes CDR1 LGHNT and CDR2 FRNRAP. The ends lost 5 bases at V and 11 bases at J; junction bases unmatched: 13. The CDR3 is made up of 15 amino acids.